The clone carrying this T cell receptor beta chain was counted ten times or more. Its cognate antigen is unknown. This entry comes from a study of T cells in Graves' hyperthyroidism and ophthalmopathy. Study in general: Upon initial diagnosis and before any treatment, peripheral blood was collected.

CDR3 size: 15 residues. The V gene lost 5 bases and the J gene lost 0 bases, with 11 bases spanning the gap. Germline CDR1 MNHNS, CDR2 SASEGT. Disease lasting under 3 months, a NOSPECS grade of at least 4, and a Clinical Activity Score of at least 3 were features of the ophthalmopathy patients. Study conclusions and caveats: With a median lead of approximately 6 months before onset, the model predicted ophthalmopathy. Within blood appeared most thyroid clonotypes that had expanded above 0.001.

TCR beta CDR3 sequences were amplified from RNA transcripts. The HTBI primer set was used in a first-round RT-PCR of the TCR CDR3. TCRdb analysed the multiplex PCR reads with MiXCR anew, one entry per CDR3 protein. This table has over 450,000 distinct CDR3 sequences, 15% to 20% appearing once. This chain connects TRBV6-1 to TRBJ2-1; unclear D gene. Sequencing input: blood. The origin of this receptor is a woman between 18 and 29 years old with Graves' ophthalmopathy. CDR3 nucleotides: TGTGCCAGCAGTACGGGCTCGAGCTCCTACAATGAGCAGTTCTTC. This encodes CASSTGSSSYNEQFF.